This T cell receptor beta chain was found in a study of T cells in Graves' hyperthyroidism and ophthalmopathy. Study summary: Peripheral blood was obtained at initial diagnosis, preceding any treatment. Findings and limits, study-wide: With a median lead of roughly 6.8 months before onset, the model predicted ophthalmopathy.

Regions amplified from RNA transcripts were the TCR beta CDR3 regions. When the TCR CDR3 underwent first-round RT-PCR, the HTBI primer set was used. TCRdb passed the multiplex PCR reads through MiXCR, listing each CDR3 protein once. The data hold around 250,000 distinct CDR3 sequences, with about 15% observed a single time. The CDR3 covers 16 residues. CDR1 and CDR2 (germline): GTSNPN, SVGIG (reference sequence). The V and J ends lost 3 bases and 0 bases respectively, with 18 bases between them. The table lists this clonotype with many counts. What it binds is not known. The V and J genes are TRBV30 and TRBJ2-7, with a tentative D call TRBD1 (6 bases). The specimen sequenced was blood. The receptor comes from a woman aged 40-49 years with Graves' hyperthyroidism that later progressed to Graves' ophthalmopathy. The chain's CDR3 is CAWSTTPGHSSYEQYF. The CDR3 region has the DNA TGTGCCTGGAGCACTACCCCGGGACACAGCTCCTACGAGCAGTACTTC. The full variable domain, completed using reference TRBV30 and TRBJ2-7, is SQTIHQWPATLVQPVGSPLSLECTVEGTSNPNLYWYRQAAGRGLQLLFYSVGIGQISSEVPQNLSASRPQDRQFILSSKKLLLSDSGFYLCAWSTTPGHSSYEQYFGPGTRLTVT.